Presented here are 28 T cell receptor beta chains from one specimen sequenced in a study of cytomegalovirus exposure and HLA in healthy donors (dated by TCRdb to the late 2010s). Preparation of the library involved the immunoSEQ multiplex PCR assay. For the multiplex PCR, a mixture combining 60 forward primers for TCR Vbeta segments and 13 reverse primers for TCR Jbeta segments was used. What TCRdb holds here is the immuneACCESS table cut down to in-frame rearrangements. Part of the clones is not present; checked against another copy, under half of the missing clones reflect an unresolved V gene, and the others are unexplained. The table for this sample lists under 200,000 clones; approximately 84% of them were counted only once. About 3.1% of the sample belongs to the ten largest clones. Sequenced sample: PBMCs. The receptors were sampled from a woman aged 45-65 years in good health and CMV-seropositive.

The chain carries TRBV7-9 and TRBJ1-1; TRBD1 matches 7 bases. The germline V gene has CDR1 SEHNR and CDR2 FQNEAQ (reference sequence). The length of the CDR3 is 12 residues. V trimming: 2 bases; J trimming: 10 bases; junction bases outside the gene matches: 4. CDR3 region: CASSLRDRVAFF. As DNA, the CDR3 is TGTGCCAGCAGCTTAAGAGACAGGGTAGCTTTCTTT.

The V call is TRBV9, the J call TRBJ2-7; D possibly corresponds to TRBD1 (6 bases). This CDR3 spans 15 amino acids. Germline assignment: CDR1 SGDLS and CDR2 YYNGEE. The V end lost 0 bases, the J end lost 2 bases, and 12 bases lay between the germline ends. DNA of the CDR3: TGTGCCAGCAGCGTAGAGGCAGGGGTGACCTACGAGCAGTACTTC. Amino acid sequence: CASSVEAGVTYEQYF. Full variable domain (rest looked up from reference TRBV9 and TRBJ2-7): DSGVTQTPKHLITATGQRVTLRCSPRSGDLSVYWYQQSLDQGLQFLIQYYNGEERAKGNILERFSAQQFPDLHSELNLSSLELGDSALYFCASSVEAGVTYEQYFGPGTRLTVT.

The chain combines TRBV2 with TRBJ2-5, with TRBD2 identical over 8 bases. Trimming cost V 0 bases and J 4 bases; bases outside gene matches: 10. The CDR3 loop spans 17 amino acids. CDR1 and CDR2 from the germline V gene are SNHLY and FYNNEI. In DNA form, the CDR3 reads TGTGCCAGCAGTGAAGCGAAGGTGATAGCGGGGTCAGAGACCCAGTACTTC. As protein: CASSEAKVIAGSETQYF.

This chain connects TRBV11-3 to TRBJ2-5; 7 bases are shared with TRBD1. Germline CDR1 and CDR2: SGHNT and YENEEA. The CDR3 length is 15 residues. With 1 base clipped from V and 2 bases from J, the junction kept 4 bases outside the gene matches. The CDR3 DNA sequence: TGTGCCAGCAGCTTAGCCGGGACAGCTCAAGAGACCCAGTACTTC. Its translation: CASSLAGTAQETQYF.

This clone has only one observation. This chain uses TRBV21-1 with TRBJ2-7; the table assigns TRBD1, which was not confirmed against the DNA. TRBV21-1 is a pseudogene segment. This CDR3 comprises 11 residues. The CDR3 DNA reads TGTGCCAGCAGCTCCCAGGGGGAATTGGGATTC. This codes for CASSSQGELGF.

This clone was detected a few times. The chain carries TRBV5-6 and TRBJ1-2; no clear D. The V end lost 4 bases, the J end lost 6 bases, and 19 bases lay between the germline ends. Per germline, CDR1 SGHDT and CDR2 YYEEEE. This CDR3 spans 15 amino acids. CDR3 DNA sequence: TGTGCCAGCAGCGGGCCTCGGGCCCCGGGGAATGGCTACACCTTC. This gives the protein CASSGPRAPGNGYTF.

The chain has TRBV6-5 and TRBJ1-2, with 8 nucleotides matching TRBD1. This CDR3 has 14 amino acids. From germline, CDR1 is MNHEY and CDR2 SVGAGI. Losses at the gene ends were 5 bases for V and 4 bases for J; bases not matched to a gene: 6. The CDR3 loop is CASSPDRGGYGYTF. CDR3 sequence (DNA): TGTGCCAGCAGTCCCGACAGGGGTGGCTATGGCTACACCTTC.

This clone was picked up a small number of times. The gene calls are TRBV6-6 and TRBJ2-7; 12 positions agree with TRBD2. The trim removed 9 bases at V and 6 bases at J, leaving 6 bases unmatched. The germline CDR1 and CDR2 sequences are MNHNY and SVGAGI (reference sequence). The CDR3 runs to 13 residues. As DNA, the CDR3 is TGTGCCAGTAGACTAGCGGGGGTTCGCGAGCAGTACTTC. Protein product: CASRLAGVREQYF.

The chain has TRBV11-2 and TRBJ2-1; unclear D gene. The CDR3 is 13 amino acids. V was shortened by 0 bases and J by 8 bases, with 8 bases between the two germline ends. CDR1 and CDR2 from the germline V gene are SGHAT and FQNNGV. The CDR3 coding sequence is TGTGCCAGCAGCTTAGACCCGTCCCATGAGCAGTTCTTC. This encodes CASSLDPSHEQFF. Using reference TRBV11-2 and TRBJ2-1 for the parts outside the CDR3, the full variable domain is EAGVAQSPRYKIIEKRQSVAFWCNPISGHATLYWYQQILGQGPKLLIQFQNNGVVDDSQLPKDRFSAERLKGVDSTLKIQPAKLEDSAVYLCASSLDPSHEQFFGPGTRLTVL.

The gene calls are TRBV18 and TRBJ1-2; tentatively, D is TRBD1 (6 bases). V dropped 3 bases and J dropped 3 bases, with 14 bases sitting between them. Germline V CDR1 and CDR2: KGHSH, LQKENI. The CDR3 loop spans 15 amino acids. CDR3 DNA sequence: TGTGCCAGCTCACCCAGGGGACTAATCGACTATGGCTACACCTTC. Amino acid sequence: CASSPRGLIDYGYTF.

The chain recombines TRBV6-5 with TRBJ2-4; the D gene is possibly TRBD2 (5 bases). Trimming shortened V by 6 bases and J by 0 bases, and 12 bases separated the two germline ends. Germline V gene lookup returns CDR1 MNHEY and CDR2 SVGAGI. The CDR3 length is 15 residues. CDR3 amino acids: CASRAGTLAKNIQYF. The CDR3 DNA reads TGTGCCAGCAGGGCGGGTACCCTAGCCAAAAACATTCAGTACTTC.

V and J are TRBV7-8 and TRBJ1-2, with D unresolved. V dropped 5 bases and J dropped 8 bases, with 15 bases sitting between them. The germline V gene encodes CDR1 SGHVS and CDR2 FQNEAQ. This CDR3 contains 13 residues. CDR3 sequence (DNA): TGTGCCAGCAGCCCGCGGGAGGGAGGAGGCTACACCTTC. Translated: CASSPREGGGYTF.

The chain carries TRBV13 and TRBJ2-7, with no clear D. Trimming took 2 bases from V and 4 from J, leaving 6 bases between them. The CDR3 runs to 12 residues. In germline, CDR1 is PRHDT, CDR2 FYEKMQ (reference sequence). This CDR3 reads CASSLSQYEQYF. CDR3 nucleotides: TGTGCCAGCAGCTTAAGTCAGTACGAGCAGTACTTC.

The chain uses TRBV6-5 and TRBJ2-7, with TRBD1 matching over 9 bases. Germline trimming cut 0 bases from V and 8 bases from J; bases unmatched to any gene: 8. CDR3 length: 15 amino acids. Germline lookup yields CDR1 MNHEY and CDR2 SVGAGI. CDR3 sequence: CASSYSRDRALQQYF. Here the CDR3 DNA reads TGTGCCAGCAGTTACTCGAGGGACAGGGCACTACAGCAGTACTTC.

The genes are TRBV7-2 and TRBJ1-2; tentative D call: TRBD1 (5 bases). The germline V and J ends were trimmed by 0 bases and 8 bases, with 13 bases remaining between them. The CDR3 has 14 residues. Germline CDR1 and CDR2: SGHTA and FQGNSA. CDR3 amino acids: CASSLAGPWAGYTF. CDR3 bases: TGTGCCAGCAGCTTAGCGGGGCCGTGGGCCGGCTACACCTTC.

The chain combines TRBV6-1 with TRBJ2-3; 11 nucleotides agree with TRBD2. J was trimmed by 0 bases and V by 4 bases; bases with no gene match: 12. The CDR3 has 19 residues. Per the germline V gene, CDR1 is MNHNS and CDR2 is SASEGT. CDR3 in amino acids: CASSGSYSGGEGSTDTQYF. The CDR3 region has the DNA TGTGCCAGCAGTGGATCCTATAGCGGGGGGGAAGGGAGCACAGATACGCAGTATTTT.

The chain combines TRBV11-3 with TRBJ2-5; the match to TRBD2 covers 9 bases. V lost 5 bases to trimming and J lost 1 base; unmatched junction nucleotides: 5. Germline assignment: CDR1 SGHNT and CDR2 YENEEA. The CDR3 has 15 amino acids. The CDR3 spells CASSMRLAAQETQYF. Written as DNA, the CDR3 is TGTGCCAGCAGCATGCGACTAGCGGCCCAAGAGACCCAGTACTTC.

DNA of the CDR3: TGTGCCAGCAGCCCAGGGACTAGTTCTGGCGCGTTCTTC. Protein product: CASSPGTSSGAFF. J is TRBJ2-1 and V is TRBV7-9; TRBD2 matches 8 bases. Per germline, CDR1 SEHNR and CDR2 FQNEAQ (reference sequence). V lost 5 bases and J lost 15; bases outside the gene matches: 12. This CDR3 has 13 amino acids.

The rearrangement links TRBV15 to TRBJ2-3; 7 bases are a match to TRBD1. Germline loops: CDR1 LNHNV, CDR2 YYDKDF (reference sequence). J was trimmed by 1 base and V by 6 bases; bases with no gene match: 16. The CDR3 has 18 amino acids. The DNA for the CDR3 is TGTGCCACCAGGGCCCCGGGGCGGCAGGGGGACCGCACAGATACGCAGTATTTT. Translating gives CATRAPGRQGDRTDTQYF. The complete variable domain, with remaining parts taken from reference TRBV15 and TRBJ2-3, reads DAMVIQNPRYQVTQFGKPVTLSCSQTLNHNVMYWYQQKSSQAPKLLFHYYDKDFNNEADTPDNFQSRRPNTSFCFLDIRSPGLGDTAMYLCATRAPGRQGDRTDTQYFGPGTRLTVL.

V gene TRBV11-2 combines with J gene TRBJ2-3, with 12 bases that match TRBD2. Per the germline V gene, CDR1 is SGHAT and CDR2 is FQNNGV. Unmatched junction bases numbered 14, after V lost 6 bases and J lost 4 bases. The CDR3 runs to 18 residues. CDR3 protein: CASSFRLAGAGVPDTQYF. The CDR3 DNA follows: TGTGCCAGCAGTTTCCGACTAGCGGGAGCTGGGGTCCCAGATACGCAGTATTTT.

In its sample, this clone was seen a few times. The genes are TRBV7-2 and TRBJ2-2, with D unresolved. Germline CDR1 reads SGHTA; CDR2 reads FQGNSA. This CDR3 region has 11 residues. V was clipped by 2 bases and J by 7 bases, with 2 bases between them. The CDR3 protein is CASSLHGELFF. The CDR3 DNA sequence: TGTGCCAGCAGCTTACACGGGGAGCTGTTTTTT.

Comment on this clone: At one end, the junction sequence differs from germline, possibly due to a read error. The chain combines TRBV7-7 with TRBJ2-5; D is possibly TRBD2 (5 bases). CDR1 is SSHAT, CDR2 FNYEAQ, per germline (reference sequence). The CDR3 loop spans 13 amino acids. CDR3 sequence reads: CASSLDYGETQYF. Written as DNA, the CDR3 is TGTGCTAGCAGCTTAGACTATGGCGAGACCCAGTACTTC.

A note on this clone: One end of the junction is discordant with germline, which a read error may explain. CDR3 DNA: TGCGCCAGCAGCCAAAACGGGGGGACTGGGGCCAACGGCCTGACTTTC. Protein: CASSQNGGTGANGLTF. The chain links TRBV4-3 to TRBJ2-6; 7 nucleotides line up with TRBD2. Germline-derived CDR1 and CDR2 are LGHNA and YSLEER. The CDR3 has 16 residues.

A word on this clone: At one end the junction does not follow the germline gene, possibly because of a read error. The chain joins TRBV7-2 to TRBJ2-6; a possible D gene is TRBD1 (5 bases). The CDR3 runs to 15 residues. The germline V gene has CDR1 SGHTA and CDR2 FQGNSA. CDR3 sequence (DNA): TGTGCCAGCAGCCCTTTAATCTCTGGGGCCAACGGCCTGACTTTC. This encodes CASSPLISGANGLTF.

The J gene is TRBJ1-1, the V gene TRBV7-2; 7 positions match TRBD1. There are 14 residues in the CDR3. Losses at the gene ends were 5 bases for V and 0 bases for J; bases not matched to a gene: 3. CDR1 and CDR2 from the germline V gene are SGHTA and FQGNSA. CDR3 DNA sequence: TGTGCCAGCAGCCACGGGACAGTGAACACTGAAGCTTTCTTT. Translation gives CASSHGTVNTEAFF.

The chain has TRBV5-1 and TRBJ2-5; 10 bases are a match to TRBD2. Trimming cost V 3 bases and J 1 base; bases outside gene matches: 12. Germline values: CDR1 SGHRS, CDR2 YFSETQ. This CDR3 contains 18 residues. CDR3 DNA sequence: TGCGCCAGCAGCTCAGGACTAGCGGAGACGGCCCGCCAAGAGACCCAGTACTTC. This encodes CASSSGLAETARQETQYF. Full variable domain (missing parts from reference TRBV5-1 and TRBJ2-5): KAGVTQTPRYLIKTRGQQVTLSCSPISGHRSVSWYQQTPGQGLQFLFEYFSETQRNKGNFPGRFSGRQFSNSRSEMNVSTLELGDSALYLCASSSGLAETARQETQYFGPGTRLLVL.

The gene calls are TRBV27 and TRBJ2-7; 9 bases are shared with TRBD1. CDR3 length equals 13 residues. The V gene's germline CDR1 is MNHEY and CDR2 SMNVEV (reference sequence). The ends lost 7 bases at V and 6 bases at J; junction bases unmatched: 7. CDR3 region: CASMGTGRREQYF. CDR3 bases: TGTGCCAGCATGGGGACAGGGCGGCGCGAGCAGTACTTC.

The CDR3 DNA sequence: TGTGCCAGTAGTATGTTCGGGGGGTATTCTGAAAAACTGTTTTTT. Amino acid sequence: CASSMFGGYSEKLFF. This chain links TRBV19 with TRBJ1-4; weak D call: TRBD1 (5 bases). This CDR3 is built from 15 residues. Trimming took off 3 bases at V and 7 bases at J, with 15 bases between the two ends. Looked up from germline, CDR1 is LNHDA and CDR2 is SQIVND (reference sequence).